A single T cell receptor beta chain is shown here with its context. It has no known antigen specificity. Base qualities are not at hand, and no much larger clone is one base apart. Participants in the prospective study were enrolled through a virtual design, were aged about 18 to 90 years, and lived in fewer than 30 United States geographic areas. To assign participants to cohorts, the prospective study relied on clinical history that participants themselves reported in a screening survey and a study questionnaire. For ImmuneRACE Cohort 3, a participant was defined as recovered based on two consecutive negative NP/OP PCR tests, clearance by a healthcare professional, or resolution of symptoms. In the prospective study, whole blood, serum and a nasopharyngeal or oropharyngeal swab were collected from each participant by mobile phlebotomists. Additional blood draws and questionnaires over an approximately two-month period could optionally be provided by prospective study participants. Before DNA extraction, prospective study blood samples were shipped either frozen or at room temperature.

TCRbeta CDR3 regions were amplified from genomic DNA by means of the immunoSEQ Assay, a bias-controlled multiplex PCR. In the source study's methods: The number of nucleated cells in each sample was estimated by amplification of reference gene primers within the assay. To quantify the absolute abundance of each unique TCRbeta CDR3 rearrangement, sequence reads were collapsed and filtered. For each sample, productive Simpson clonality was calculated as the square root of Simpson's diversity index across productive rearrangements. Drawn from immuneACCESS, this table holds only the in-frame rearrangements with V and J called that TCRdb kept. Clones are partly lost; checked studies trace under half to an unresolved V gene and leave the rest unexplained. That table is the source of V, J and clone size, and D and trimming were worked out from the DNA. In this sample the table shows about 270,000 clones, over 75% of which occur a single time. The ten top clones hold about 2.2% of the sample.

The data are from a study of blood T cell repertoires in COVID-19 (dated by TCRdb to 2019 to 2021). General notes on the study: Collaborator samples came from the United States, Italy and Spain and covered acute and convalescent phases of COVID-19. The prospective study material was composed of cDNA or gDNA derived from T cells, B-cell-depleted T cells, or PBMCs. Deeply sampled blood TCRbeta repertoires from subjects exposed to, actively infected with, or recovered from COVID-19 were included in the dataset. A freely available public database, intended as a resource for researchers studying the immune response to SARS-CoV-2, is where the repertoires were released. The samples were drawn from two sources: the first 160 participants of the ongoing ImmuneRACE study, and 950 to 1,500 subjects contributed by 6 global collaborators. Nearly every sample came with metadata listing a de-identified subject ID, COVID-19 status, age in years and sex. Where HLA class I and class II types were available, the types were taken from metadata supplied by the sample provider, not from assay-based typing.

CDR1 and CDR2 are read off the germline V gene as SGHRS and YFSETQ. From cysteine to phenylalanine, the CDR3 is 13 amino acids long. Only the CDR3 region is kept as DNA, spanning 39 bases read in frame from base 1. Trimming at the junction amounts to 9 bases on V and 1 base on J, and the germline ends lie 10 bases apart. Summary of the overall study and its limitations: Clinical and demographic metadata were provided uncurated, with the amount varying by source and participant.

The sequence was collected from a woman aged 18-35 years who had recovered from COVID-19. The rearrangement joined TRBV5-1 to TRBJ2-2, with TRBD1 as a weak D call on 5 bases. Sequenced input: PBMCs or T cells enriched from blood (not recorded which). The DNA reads TGCGCCACAGGGTCCGTGAACACCGGGGAGCTGTTTTTT. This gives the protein CATGSVNTGELFF.